This entry features one TCR beta chain sequence. The antigen is undetermined. This entry belongs to a study of response to subunit inactivated influenza vaccine. Overall study findings and caveats: It was the authors' suggestion that each seasonal influenza vaccination recruits few new T cells.

Germline CDR1 MNHEY, CDR2 SMNVEV (reference sequence). The CDR3 consists of 17 residues. Trimming cost V 2 bases and J 0 bases; bases outside gene matches: 8. From the RT-PCR reads, TCRdb called clonotypes with MiXCR, one entry per CDR3 protein. The sample has almost 600,000 distinct CDR3 sequences; about 15% are singletons. The sequence was obtained from a man aged 45 to 65 who received an inactivated influenza vaccine. Sequenced material: PBMCs from blood, taken about 13 days after vaccination. V usage is TRBV27 and J usage is TRBJ2-7, with 9 bases matching TRBD2. For the CDR3, the DNA is TGTGCCAGCAGTTTAAGGGGGAGCGGGGGGAGCTCCTACGAGCAGTACTTC. The encoded protein is CASSLRGSGGSSYEQYF.